A single TCR beta chain is shown here with its context. Its antigen is not yet known. Per-nucleotide qualities are absent, and no much larger clonotype sits a single base away. These data belong to a study of blood T cell repertoires in COVID-19 (dated by TCRdb to the early 2020s). At the level of the whole study: Collaborator samples came from the United States, Italy and Spain and covered acute and convalescent phases of COVID-19. The prospective study material was composed of cDNA or gDNA derived from T cells, B-cell-depleted T cells, or PBMCs. Subjects who had been exposed to COVID-19, were actively infected with it, or had recovered from it provided the deeply sampled blood TCRbeta repertoires that made up the dataset. The repertoires were released in a freely available public database intended as a resource for research on the immune response to SARS-CoV-2. The samples were drawn from the first 160 participants of the ongoing ImmuneRACE study and from some 1,300 subjects provided by 6 global collaborators. Nearly every sample came with metadata listing a de-identified subject ID, COVID-19 status, age in years and sex. Where HLA class I and class II types were available, the types were taken from metadata supplied by the sample provider, not from assay-based typing.

General study outcomes and caveats: The quantity of clinical and demographic metadata differed by source and by participant and was supplied without curation.

Taken from the germline V gene, the CDR1 and CDR2 loops are SGHDT and YYEEEE. From its cysteine to its phenylalanine, the CDR3 spans 18 amino acids. CDR3 DNA only is kept here, 54 bases in frame from base 1. Trimmed from V: 2 bases; trimmed from J: 5 bases; junction bases lacking a gene match: 15. The immunoSEQ Assay, a bias-controlled multiplex PCR, was used to amplify TCRbeta CDR3 regions from genomic DNA. The authors processed their data as follows. Within the assay, amplification of reference gene primers was used to estimate how many nucleated cells each sample contained. To quantify the absolute abundance of each unique TCRbeta CDR3 rearrangement, sequence reads were collapsed and filtered. For each sample, productive Simpson clonality was calculated as the square root of Simpson's diversity index across productive rearrangements. The table was pulled from immuneACCESS by TCRdb, which kept in-frame rearrangements only. Such tables lose some clones; where checked, under half of the loss comes from unresolved V genes, and the rest has no known cause. From that table come the V and J calls and clone size; the DNA was used to work out D and trimming. In this sample the table shows around 290,000 clones, just over 90% of which occur a single time. The ten largest clones add up to over 2% of the sample.

At one collaborating source in Seattle, patients were enrolled during active infection and were followed longitudinally through the course of disease. Whole blood was collected in K2EDTA tubes by collaborating institutions according to the institutions' own protocols. For TCRbeta analysis, collaborator samples were shipped as frozen whole blood, as isolated PBMCs, or as DNA extracted from either sample type. Sequences were obtained from peripheral blood. The receptor was derived from a woman aged 30 to 39 with COVID-19, enrolled during active disease. The chain was built from TRBV5-6 and TRBJ2-5, with TRBD2 identical over 10 junction bases. The CDR3 in this case is CASSFTAGGPRWEETQYF. The DNA sequence is as follows: TGTGCCAGCAGCTTTACAGCGGGAGGGCCCCGATGGGAGGAGACCCAGTACTTC.